This entry describes one T cell receptor (beta chain). Its antigen is as yet unknown. This specimen belongs to a study of blood T cells in healthy people across ages. The CDR3 runs to 15 residues. The germline gives CDR1 KGHDR, CDR2 SFDVKD. Trimming pared 9 bases from V and 5 bases from J, leaving 19 bases between. General study results and limits: TCR beta diversity per million T cells fell roughly linearly with age.

The use of a sample-barcoded 5' primer and a J-beta primer mix characterized a second PCR of about 6 to 11 cycles. TCRdb itself ran the 5' RACE reads through MiXCR, one entry per CDR3 protein. The sample comprises about 780,000 distinct CDR3 sequences, about 26% of which are singletons, and 2.5% to 3.5% rests with the top ten. Separately, the same data were catalogued under a study of T cells of mothers and their children.

The chain links TRBV24-1 to TRBJ2-1; D possibly matches TRBD1 or TRBD2 (6 bases each). This receptor was identified in a boy between 10 and 17 years old in good health. Material: blood. The CDR3 here is CATGGGRGFDNEQFF. The CDR3 DNA sequence: TGTGCCACCGGAGGGGGACGGGGTTTCGACAATGAGCAGTTCTTC.